This section outlines one TCR beta chain sequence together with its context. This clone was detected only a few times. What antigen it recognizes has not been identified. No base-level quality is on record; no much larger clone is a single base apart. What the time point label conveys for this sample: new active TB diagnosis, blood taken before or within 7 days of starting treatment. The patients with active tuberculosis were newly diagnosed, HIV-seronegative South African adults aged 18 years or older. Confirmation of active tuberculosis was based on positive sputum smear microscopy and/or a positive M. tuberculosis culture. Immunosequencing was performed on unsorted cryopreserved PBMC and covered 110,000 or so T cells per clinical donor on average. Counted from cysteine to phenylalanine, this CDR3 has 12 amino acids. Only CDR3 DNA is held: 36 bases, read in frame from base 1. CDR1 and CDR2 are read off the germline V gene as MNHEY and SVGAGI.

TCR libraries were generated with the immunoSEQ multiplex PCR assay, using TCR-beta and/or TCR-alpha/delta assays for each sample. The amplified TCR libraries were sequenced using the Illumina high-throughput platform. Processing in the source paper ran as follows. Clustering and dimensionality reduction relied on pairwise TCRdist distances among GMM-specific receptors from T cells that were either sorted ex vivo or expanded in vitro. The score assigned to each clinical repertoire was mean NN-distance, meaning the average TCRdist to the nearest 10% of tetramer-positive reference sequences. To compute GEM TCR motif frequency, the fraction of unique TCRs matching known GEM sequences by V/J usage and CDR3 length was calculated. Linear discriminant analysis with leave-one-out cross-validation, implemented in scikit-learn, was used to classify active tuberculosis. The clones in this table, taken by TCRdb from immuneACCESS, are in-frame only. Not every clone is retained; where verified, under half of the shortfall comes from an unresolved V gene, and the cause of the rest is unknown. That table supplies the V and J calls and clone size; D and trimming were determined from the DNA. Present in this sample are 30,000 or so clones, roughly 94% of which were seen just once. More than 6% of the sample rests with the top ten.

The data were obtained in a study of T cells in tuberculosis (dated by TCRdb to the late 2010s). General notes on the study: The study combined CD1B tetramers and high-throughput TCR immunosequencing to characterize T cells specific for the mycobacterial lipid antigen glucose monomycolate (GMM). In a South African clinical cohort, IGRA-negative adolescents, IGRA-positive adolescents with latent tuberculosis and adults with active tuberculosis were compared, with 10 to 11 people in each group. Active tuberculosis patient PBMC were archived before or within 7 days of starting standard anti-tuberculosis treatment. What the study reported, not specific to this receptor: The smaller NN-distances in active tuberculosis patients were driven in part by shorter CDR3-alpha lengths, while the difference seen for TCR-beta was not statistically significant. A classifier using the diverse GMM-specific repertoire reached roughly 89% accuracy (AUROC 0.85 to 0.9), compared with approximately 70% accuracy using GEM motif frequencies. Active tuberculosis TCR-alpha repertoires showed smaller mean NN-distances to GMM-specific TCRs than IGRA-negative controls, suggesting clonal expansion of these TCRs. Clinical samples were chosen by availability of cryopreserved specimens, and active tuberculosis cases were adults while controls were adolescents.

The sequence was obtained from an adult with tuberculosis. Some clones in this sample may be carry-over from other donors' samples. Sequencing used PBMCs, obtained at tuberculosis diagnosis. In this chain, TRBV6-5 is recombined with TRBJ1-5, and TRBD1 may be the D gene, going by 5 matching bases. At the DNA level, the sequence is TGTGCGACCGGGGGAAGGGATCAGCCCCAGCATTTT. Its translation reads: CATGGRDQPQHF.